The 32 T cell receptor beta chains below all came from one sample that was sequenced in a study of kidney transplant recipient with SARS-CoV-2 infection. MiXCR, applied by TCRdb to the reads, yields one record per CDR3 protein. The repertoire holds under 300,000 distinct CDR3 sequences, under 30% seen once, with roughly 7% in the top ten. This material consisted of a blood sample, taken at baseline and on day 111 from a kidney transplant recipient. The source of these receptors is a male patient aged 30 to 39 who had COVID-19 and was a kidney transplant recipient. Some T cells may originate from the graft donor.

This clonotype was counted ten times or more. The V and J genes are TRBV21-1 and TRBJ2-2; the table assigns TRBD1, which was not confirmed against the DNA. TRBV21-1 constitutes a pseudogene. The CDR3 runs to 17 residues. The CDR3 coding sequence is TGTGCCAGCAGCAAAACTGGCGGACAAGCGAACACCGGGGAGCTGTTTTTT. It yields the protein CASSKTGGQANTGELFF.

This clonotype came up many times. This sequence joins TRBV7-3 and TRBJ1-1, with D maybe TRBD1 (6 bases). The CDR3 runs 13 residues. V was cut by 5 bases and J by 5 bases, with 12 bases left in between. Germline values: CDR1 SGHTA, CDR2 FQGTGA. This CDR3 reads CASSPGTLTEAFF. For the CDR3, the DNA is TGTGCCAGCAGCCCCGGGACACTGACTGAAGCTTTCTTT. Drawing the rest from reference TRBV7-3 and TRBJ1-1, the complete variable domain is GAGVSQTPSNKVTEKGKYVELRCDPISGHTALYWYRQSLGQGPEFLIYFQGTGAADDSGLPNDRFFAVRPEGSVSTLKIQRTERGDSAVYLCASSPGTLTEAFFGQGTRLTVV.

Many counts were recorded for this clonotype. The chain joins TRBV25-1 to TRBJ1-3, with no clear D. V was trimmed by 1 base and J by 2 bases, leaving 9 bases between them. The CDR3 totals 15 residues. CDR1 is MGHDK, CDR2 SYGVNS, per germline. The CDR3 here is CASSELTQPGNTIYF. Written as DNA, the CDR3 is TGTGCCAGCAGTGAATTGACTCAACCTGGAAACACCATATATTTT.

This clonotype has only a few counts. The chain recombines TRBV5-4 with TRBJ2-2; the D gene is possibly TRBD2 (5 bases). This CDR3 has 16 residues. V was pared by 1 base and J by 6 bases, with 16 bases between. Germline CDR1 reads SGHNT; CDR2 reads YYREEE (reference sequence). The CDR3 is CASSLNLGEAAGELFF. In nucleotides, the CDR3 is TGTGCCAGCAGCTTGAACCTGGGAGAAGCCGCCGGGGAGCTGTTTTTT.

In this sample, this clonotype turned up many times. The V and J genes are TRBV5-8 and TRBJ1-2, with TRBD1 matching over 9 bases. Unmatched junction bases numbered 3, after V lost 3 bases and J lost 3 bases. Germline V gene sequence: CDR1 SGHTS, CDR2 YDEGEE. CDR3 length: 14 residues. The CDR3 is CASSSTGGHYGYTF. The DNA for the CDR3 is TGTGCCAGCAGCTCGACAGGGGGGCACTATGGCTACACCTTC.

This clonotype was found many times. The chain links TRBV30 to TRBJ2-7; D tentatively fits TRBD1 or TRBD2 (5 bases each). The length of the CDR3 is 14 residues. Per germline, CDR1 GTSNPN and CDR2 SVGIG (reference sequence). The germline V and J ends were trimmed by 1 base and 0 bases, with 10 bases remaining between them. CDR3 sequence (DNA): TGTGCCTGGAGTGGGGGGACGGGCTCCTACGAGCAGTACTTC. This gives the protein CAWSGGTGSYEQYF.

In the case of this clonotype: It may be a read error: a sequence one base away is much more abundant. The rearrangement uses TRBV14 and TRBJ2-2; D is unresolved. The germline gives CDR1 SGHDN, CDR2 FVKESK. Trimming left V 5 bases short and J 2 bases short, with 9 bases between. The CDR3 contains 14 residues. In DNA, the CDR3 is TGTGCCAGCAGCGGCAGGACCAACACCGGGGAGCTGTTTTTT. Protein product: CASSGRTNTGELFF.

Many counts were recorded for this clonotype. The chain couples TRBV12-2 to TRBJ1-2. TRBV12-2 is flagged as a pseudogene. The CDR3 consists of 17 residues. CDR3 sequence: CASREEGTPRKTYGYTF. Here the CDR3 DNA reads TGTGCAAGTCGCGAAGAAGGGACTCCACGAAAGACCTATGGCTACACCTTC.

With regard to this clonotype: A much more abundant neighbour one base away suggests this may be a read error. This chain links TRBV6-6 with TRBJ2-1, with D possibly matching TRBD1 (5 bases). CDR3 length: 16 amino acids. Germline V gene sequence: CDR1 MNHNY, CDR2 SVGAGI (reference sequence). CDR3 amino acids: CTSSYTPTVSYNEQFF. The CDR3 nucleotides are TGTACCAGCAGTTACACTCCGACAGTCTCCTACAATGAGCAGTTCTTC.

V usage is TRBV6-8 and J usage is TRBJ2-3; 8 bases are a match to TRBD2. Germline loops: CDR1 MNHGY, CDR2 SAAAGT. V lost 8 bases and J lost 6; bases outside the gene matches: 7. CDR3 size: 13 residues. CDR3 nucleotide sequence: TGTGCCAGCCTCCGGACTAGCAGCGATACGCAGTATTTT. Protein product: CASLRTSSDTQYF.

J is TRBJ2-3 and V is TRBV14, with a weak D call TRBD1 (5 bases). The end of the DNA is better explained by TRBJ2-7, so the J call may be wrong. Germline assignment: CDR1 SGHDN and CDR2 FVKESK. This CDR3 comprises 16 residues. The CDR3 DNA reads TGTGCCAGCAGCCGGCAGGGTGGCCCCTACCCCCACGAGCAGTACTTC. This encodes CASSRQGGPYPHEQYF.

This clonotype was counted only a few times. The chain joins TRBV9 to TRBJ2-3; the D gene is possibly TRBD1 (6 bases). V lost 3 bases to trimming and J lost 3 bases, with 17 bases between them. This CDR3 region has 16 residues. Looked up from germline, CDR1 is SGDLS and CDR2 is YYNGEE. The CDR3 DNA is TGTGCCAGCAGCGGATATACAGGGTGGGGTACAGATACGCAGTATTTT. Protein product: CASSGYTGWGTDTQYF.

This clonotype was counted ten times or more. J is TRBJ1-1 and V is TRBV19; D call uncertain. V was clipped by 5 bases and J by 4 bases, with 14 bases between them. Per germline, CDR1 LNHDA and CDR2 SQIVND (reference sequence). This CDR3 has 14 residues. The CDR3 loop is CASSPDGVGTEAFF. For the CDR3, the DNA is TGTGCCAGTAGTCCCGATGGGGTGGGCACTGAAGCTTTCTTT. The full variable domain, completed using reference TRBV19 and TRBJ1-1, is DGGITQSPKYLFRKEGQNVTLSCEQNLNHDAMYWYRQDPGQGLRLIYYSQIVNDFQKGDIAEGYSVSREKKESFPLTVTSAQKNPTAFYLCASSPDGVGTEAFFGQGTRLTVV.

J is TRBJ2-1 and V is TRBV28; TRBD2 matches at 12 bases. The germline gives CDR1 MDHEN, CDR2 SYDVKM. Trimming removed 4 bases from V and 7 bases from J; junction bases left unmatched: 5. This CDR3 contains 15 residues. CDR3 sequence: CASSSSSGRVNEQFF. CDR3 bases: TGTGCCAGCAGTTCTTCTAGCGGGAGGGTAAATGAGCAGTTCTTC.

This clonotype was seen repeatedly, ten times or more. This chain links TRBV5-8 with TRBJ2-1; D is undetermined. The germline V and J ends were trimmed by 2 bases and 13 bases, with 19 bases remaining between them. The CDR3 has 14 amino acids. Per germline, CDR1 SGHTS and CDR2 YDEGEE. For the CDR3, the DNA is TGTGCCAGCAGCTTACTCTTGGGGTTGCGGACCCAGTTCTTC. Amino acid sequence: CASSLLLGLRTQFF.

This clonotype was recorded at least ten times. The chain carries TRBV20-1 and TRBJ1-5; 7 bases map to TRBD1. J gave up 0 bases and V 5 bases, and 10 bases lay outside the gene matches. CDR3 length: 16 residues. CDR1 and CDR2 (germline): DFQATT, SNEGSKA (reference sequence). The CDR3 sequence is CSAARDRSYSNQPQHF. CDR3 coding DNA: TGCAGTGCTGCCCGGGACAGATCTTATAGCAATCAGCCCCAGCATTTT.

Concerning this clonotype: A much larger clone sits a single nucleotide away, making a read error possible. DNA for the CDR3: TGTGCCAGCAGCTATACTCGTCCCATTTCTTTCCCTGAGACCCAGTACTTC. Amino acids: CASSYTRPISFPETQYF. The chain links TRBV3-1 to TRBJ2-5; D gene unclear. Between the trimmed V and J ends, which lost 5 bases and 5 bases, there was a span of 24 bases. Per germline, CDR1 LGHDT and CDR2 YNNKEL (reference sequence). This CDR3 is 17 amino acids long.

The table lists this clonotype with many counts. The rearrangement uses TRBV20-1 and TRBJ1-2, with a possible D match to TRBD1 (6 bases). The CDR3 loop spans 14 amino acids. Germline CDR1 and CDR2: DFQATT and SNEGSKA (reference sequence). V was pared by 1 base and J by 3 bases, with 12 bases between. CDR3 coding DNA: TGCAGTGCTAGAGGAGGGGGGCAGGACTATGGCTACACCTTC. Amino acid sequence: CSARGGGQDYGYTF.

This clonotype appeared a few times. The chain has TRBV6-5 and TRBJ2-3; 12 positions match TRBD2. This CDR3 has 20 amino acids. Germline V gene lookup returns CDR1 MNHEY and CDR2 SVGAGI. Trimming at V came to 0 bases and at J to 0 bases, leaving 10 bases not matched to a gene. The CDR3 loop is CASSYSRLAGVLSSTDTQYF. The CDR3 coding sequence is TGTGCCAGCAGTTACTCGAGACTAGCGGGAGTTTTATCTAGCACAGATACGCAGTATTTT.

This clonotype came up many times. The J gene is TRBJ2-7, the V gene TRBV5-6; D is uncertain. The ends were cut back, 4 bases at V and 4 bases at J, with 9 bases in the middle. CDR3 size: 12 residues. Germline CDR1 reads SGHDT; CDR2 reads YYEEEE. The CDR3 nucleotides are TGTGCCAGCAGCACCTGGTTATACGAGCAGTACTTC. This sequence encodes CASSTWLYEQYF.

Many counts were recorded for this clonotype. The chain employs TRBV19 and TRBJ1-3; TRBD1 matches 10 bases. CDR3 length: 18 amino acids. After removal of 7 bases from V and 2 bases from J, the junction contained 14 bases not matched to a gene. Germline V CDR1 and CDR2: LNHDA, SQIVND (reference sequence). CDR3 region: CASKDRDRGSSTGNTIYF. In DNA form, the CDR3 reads TGTGCCAGTAAAGACCGGGACAGGGGAAGTTCCACTGGAAACACCATATATTTT.

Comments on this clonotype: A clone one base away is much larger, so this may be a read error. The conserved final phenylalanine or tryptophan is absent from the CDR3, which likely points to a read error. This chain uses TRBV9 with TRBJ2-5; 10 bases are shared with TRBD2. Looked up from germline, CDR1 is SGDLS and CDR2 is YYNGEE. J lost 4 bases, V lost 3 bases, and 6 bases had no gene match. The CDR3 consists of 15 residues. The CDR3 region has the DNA TGTGCCAGCAGCGCCGGGACTAGCGTGCGAGAGACCCAGTACCTC. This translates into CASSAGTSVRETQYL.

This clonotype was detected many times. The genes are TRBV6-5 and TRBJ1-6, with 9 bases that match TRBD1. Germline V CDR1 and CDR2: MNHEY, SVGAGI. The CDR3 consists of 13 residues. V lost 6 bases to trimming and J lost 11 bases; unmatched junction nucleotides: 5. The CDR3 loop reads CASRDRGEAPLHF. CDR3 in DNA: TGTGCCAGCAGGGACAGGGGTGAGGCACCCCTCCACTTT.

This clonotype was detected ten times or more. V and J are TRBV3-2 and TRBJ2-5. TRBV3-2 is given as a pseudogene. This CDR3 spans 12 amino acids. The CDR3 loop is CASSQNKETQYF. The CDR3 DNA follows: TGTGCCAGCAGCCAGAATAAAGAGACCCAGTACTTC.

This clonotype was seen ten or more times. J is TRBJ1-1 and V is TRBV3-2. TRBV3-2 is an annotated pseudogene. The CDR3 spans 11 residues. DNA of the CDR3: TGTGCCAGCCGAGGAGCCACTGAAGCTTTCTTT. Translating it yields CASRGATEAFF.

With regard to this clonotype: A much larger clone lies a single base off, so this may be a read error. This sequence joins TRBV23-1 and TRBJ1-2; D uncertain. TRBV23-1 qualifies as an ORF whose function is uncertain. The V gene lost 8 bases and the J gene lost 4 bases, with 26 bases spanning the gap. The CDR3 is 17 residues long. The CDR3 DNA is TGCGCCAGCGGTAATAGTATACTACGCAGAAAGACCTATGGCTACACCTTC. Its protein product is CASGNSILRRKTYGYTF.

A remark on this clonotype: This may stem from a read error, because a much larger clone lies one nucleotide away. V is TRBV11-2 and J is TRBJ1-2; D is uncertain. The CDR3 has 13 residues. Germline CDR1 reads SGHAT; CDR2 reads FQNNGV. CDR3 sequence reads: CVSSLDVGSGYTF. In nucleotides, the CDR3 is TGTGTCAGCAGCTTAGATGTCGGGAGTGGCTACACCTTC.

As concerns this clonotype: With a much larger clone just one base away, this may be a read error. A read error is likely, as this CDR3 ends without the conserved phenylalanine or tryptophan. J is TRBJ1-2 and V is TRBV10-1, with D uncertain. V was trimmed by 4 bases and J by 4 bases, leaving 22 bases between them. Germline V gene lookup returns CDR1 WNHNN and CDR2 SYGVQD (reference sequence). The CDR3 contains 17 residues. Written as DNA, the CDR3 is TGCGCCAGCAGTGGCGCCTCAAGATCGCGAAAGACCTATGGCTACACCATC. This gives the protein CASSGASRSRKTYGYTI.

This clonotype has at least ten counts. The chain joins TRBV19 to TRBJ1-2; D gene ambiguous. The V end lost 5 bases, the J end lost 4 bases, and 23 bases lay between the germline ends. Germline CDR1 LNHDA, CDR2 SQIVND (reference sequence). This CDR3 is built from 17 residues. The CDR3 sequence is CASSLAVTNRKTYGYTF. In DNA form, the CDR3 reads TGTGCCAGTAGTTTGGCGGTGACAAATCGAAAGACCTATGGCTACACCTTC.

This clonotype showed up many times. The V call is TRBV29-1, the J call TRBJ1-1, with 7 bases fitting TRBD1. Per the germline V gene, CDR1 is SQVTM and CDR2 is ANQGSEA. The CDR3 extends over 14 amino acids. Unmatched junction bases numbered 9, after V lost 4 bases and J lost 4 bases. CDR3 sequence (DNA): TGCAGCGTTGGTTCTGGGACAGCGGTCACTGAAGCTTTCTTT. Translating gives CSVGSGTAVTEAFF. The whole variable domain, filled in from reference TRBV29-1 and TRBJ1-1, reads SAVISQKPSRDICQRGTSLTIQCQVDSQVTMMFWYRQQPGQSLTLIATANQGSEATYESGFVIDKFPISRPNLTFSTLTVSNMSPEDSSIYLCSVGSGTAVTEAFFGQGTRLTVV.

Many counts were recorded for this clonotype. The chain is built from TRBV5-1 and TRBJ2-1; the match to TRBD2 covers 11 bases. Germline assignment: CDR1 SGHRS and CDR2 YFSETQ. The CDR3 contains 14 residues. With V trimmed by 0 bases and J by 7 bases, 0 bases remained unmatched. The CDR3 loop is CASSLASGRNEQFF. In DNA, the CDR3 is TGCGCCAGCAGCTTGGCTAGCGGGAGGAATGAGCAGTTCTTC. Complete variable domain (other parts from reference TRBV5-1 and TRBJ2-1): KAGVTQTPRYLIKTRGQQVTLSCSPISGHRSVSWYQQTPGQGLQFLFEYFSETQRNKGNFPGRFSGRQFSNSRSEMNVSTLELGDSALYLCASSLASGRNEQFFGPGTRLTVL.

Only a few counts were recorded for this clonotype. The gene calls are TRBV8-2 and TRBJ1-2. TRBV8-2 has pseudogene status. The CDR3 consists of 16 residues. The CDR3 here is CGSYSHDSRKTYGYTF. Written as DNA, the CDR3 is TGTGGCAGTTACTCGCATGATAGCCGAAAGACCTATGGCTACACCTTC.